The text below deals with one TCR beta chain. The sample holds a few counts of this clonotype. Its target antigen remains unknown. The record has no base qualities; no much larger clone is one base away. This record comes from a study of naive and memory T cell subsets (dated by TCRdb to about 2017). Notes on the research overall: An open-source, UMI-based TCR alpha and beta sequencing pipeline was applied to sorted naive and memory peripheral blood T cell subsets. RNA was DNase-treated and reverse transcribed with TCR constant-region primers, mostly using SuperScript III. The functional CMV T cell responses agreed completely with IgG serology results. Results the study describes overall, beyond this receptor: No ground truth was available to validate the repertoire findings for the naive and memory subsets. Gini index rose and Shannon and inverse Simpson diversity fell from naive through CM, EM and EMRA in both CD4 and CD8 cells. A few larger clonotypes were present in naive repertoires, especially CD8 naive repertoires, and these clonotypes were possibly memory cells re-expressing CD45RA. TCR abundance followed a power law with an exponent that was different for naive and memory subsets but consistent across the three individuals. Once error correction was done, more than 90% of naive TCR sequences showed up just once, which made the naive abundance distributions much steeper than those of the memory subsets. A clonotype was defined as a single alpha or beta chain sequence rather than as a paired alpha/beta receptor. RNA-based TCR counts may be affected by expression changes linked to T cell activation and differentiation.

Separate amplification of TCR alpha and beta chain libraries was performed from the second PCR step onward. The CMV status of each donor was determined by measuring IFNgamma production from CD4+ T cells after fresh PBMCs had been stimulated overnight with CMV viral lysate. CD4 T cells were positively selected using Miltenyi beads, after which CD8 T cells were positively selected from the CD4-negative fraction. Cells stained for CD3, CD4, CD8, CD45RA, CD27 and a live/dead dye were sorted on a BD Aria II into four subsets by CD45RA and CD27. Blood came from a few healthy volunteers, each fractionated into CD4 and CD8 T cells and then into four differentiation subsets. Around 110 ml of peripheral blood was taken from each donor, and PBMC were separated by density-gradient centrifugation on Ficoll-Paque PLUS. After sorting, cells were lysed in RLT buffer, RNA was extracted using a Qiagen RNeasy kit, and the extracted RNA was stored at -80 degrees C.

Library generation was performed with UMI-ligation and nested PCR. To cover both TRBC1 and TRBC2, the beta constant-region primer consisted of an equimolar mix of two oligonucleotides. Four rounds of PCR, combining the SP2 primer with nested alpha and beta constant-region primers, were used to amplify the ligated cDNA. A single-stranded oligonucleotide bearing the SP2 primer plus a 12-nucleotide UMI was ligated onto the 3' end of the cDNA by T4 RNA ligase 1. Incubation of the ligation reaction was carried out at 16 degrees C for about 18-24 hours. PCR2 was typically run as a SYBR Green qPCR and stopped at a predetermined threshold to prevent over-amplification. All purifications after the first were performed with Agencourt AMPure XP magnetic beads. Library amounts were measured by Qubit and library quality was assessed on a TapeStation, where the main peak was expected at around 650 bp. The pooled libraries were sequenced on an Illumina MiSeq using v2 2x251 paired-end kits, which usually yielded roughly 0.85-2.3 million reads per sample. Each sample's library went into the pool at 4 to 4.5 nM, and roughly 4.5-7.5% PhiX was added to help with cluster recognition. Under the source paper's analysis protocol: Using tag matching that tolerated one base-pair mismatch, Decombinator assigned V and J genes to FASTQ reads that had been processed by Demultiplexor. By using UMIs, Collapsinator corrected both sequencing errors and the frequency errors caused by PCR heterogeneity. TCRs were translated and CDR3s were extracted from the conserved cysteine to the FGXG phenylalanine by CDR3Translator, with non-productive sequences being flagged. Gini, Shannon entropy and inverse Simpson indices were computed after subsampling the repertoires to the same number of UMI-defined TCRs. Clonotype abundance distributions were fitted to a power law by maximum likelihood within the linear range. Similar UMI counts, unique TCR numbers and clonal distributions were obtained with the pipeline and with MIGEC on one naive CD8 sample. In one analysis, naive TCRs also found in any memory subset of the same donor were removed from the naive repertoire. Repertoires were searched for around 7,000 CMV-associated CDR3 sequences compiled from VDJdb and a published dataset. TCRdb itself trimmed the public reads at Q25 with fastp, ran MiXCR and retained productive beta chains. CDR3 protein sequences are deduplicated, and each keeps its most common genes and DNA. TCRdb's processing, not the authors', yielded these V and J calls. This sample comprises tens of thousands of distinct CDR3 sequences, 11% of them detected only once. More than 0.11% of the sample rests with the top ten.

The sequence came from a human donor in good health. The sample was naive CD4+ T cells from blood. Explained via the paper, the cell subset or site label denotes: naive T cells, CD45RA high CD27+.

This receptor has the CDR3 CASSIPLGGTYGYTF. The bases are TGTGCCAGTAGTATCCCCCTCGGCGGAACTTATGGCTACACCTTC. The sequence is built from TRBV19 and TRBJ1-2; the D gene assignment is ambiguous. From the germline V gene (reference sequence), CDR1 is LNHDA and CDR2 is SQIVND. The CDR3 goes from the cysteine to the phenylalanine over 15 residues. The entry retains the CDR3 DNA only, 45 bases that are in frame from base 1. Trimming removed 3 bases from V and 5 bases from J, leaving 16 bases between the germline ends.